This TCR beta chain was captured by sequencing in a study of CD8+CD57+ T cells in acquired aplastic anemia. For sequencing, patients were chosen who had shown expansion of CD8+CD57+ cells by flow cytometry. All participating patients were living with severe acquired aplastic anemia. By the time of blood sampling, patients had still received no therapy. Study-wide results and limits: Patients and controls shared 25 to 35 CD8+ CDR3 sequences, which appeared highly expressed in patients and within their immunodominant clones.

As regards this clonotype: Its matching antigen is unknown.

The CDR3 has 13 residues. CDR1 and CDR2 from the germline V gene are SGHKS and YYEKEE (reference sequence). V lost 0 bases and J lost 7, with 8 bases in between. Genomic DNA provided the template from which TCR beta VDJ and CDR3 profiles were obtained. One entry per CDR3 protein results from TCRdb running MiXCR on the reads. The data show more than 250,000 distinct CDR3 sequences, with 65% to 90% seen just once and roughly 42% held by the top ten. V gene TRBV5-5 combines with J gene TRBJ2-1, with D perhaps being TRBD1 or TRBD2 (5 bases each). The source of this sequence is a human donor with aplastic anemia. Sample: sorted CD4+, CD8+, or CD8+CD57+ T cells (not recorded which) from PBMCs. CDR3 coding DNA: TGTGCCAGCAGCTTGGCGAGGGGTAATGAGCAGTTCTTC. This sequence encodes CASSLARGNEQFF. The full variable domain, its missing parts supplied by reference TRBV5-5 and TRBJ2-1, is DAGVTQSPTHLIKTRGQQVTLRCSPISGHKSVSWYQQVLGQGPQFIFQYYEKEERGRGNFPDRFSARQFPNYSSELNVNALLLGDSALYLCASSLARGNEQFFGPGTRLTVL.